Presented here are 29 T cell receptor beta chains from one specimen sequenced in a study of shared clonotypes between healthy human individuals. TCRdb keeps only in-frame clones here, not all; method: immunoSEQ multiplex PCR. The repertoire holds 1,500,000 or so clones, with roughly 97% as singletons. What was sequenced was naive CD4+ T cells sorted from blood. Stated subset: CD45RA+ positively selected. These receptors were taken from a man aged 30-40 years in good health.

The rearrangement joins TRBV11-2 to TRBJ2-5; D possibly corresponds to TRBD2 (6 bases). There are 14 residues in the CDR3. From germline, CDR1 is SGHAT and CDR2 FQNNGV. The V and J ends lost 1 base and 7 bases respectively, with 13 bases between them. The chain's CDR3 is CASSLVAELPTQYF. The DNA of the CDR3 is TGTGCCAGCAGCTTAGTAGCGGAACTACCGACCCAGTACTTC.

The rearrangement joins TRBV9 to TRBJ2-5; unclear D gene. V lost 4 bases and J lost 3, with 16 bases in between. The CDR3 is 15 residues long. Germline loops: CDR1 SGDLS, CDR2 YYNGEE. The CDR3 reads CASSPSGLREETQYF. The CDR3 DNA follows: TGTGCCAGCAGCCCCTCGGGCCTACGAGAAGAGACCCAGTACTTC.

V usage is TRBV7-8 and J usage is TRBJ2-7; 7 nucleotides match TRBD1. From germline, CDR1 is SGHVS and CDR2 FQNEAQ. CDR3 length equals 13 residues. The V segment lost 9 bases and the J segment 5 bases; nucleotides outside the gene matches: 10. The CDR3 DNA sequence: TGTGCCAGTAACCGGGACAGCTGGAACGAGCAGTACTTC. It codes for CASNRDSWNEQYF.

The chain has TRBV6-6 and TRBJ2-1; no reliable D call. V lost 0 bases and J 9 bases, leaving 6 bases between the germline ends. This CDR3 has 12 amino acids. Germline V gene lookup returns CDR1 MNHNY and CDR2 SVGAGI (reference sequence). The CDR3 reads CASSYSRPEQFF. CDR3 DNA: TGTGCCAGCAGTTACTCGAGGCCTGAGCAGTTCTTC.

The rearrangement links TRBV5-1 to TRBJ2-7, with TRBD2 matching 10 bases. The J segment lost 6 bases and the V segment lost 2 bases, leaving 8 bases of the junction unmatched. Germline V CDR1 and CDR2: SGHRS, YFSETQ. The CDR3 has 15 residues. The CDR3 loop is CASSFALAGDFEQYF. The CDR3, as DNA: TGCGCCAGCAGCTTTGCCCTAGCGGGAGATTTCGAGCAGTACTTC.

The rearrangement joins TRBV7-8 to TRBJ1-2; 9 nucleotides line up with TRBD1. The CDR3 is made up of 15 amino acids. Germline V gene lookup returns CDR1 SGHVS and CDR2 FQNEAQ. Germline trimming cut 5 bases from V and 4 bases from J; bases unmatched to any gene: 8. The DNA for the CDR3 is TGTGCCAGCAGCCCCGGACAGGGGCGACTCTATGGCTACACCTTC. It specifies CASSPGQGRLYGYTF.

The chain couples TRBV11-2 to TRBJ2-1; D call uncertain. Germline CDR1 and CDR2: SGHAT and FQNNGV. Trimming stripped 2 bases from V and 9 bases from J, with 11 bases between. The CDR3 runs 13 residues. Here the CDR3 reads CASSLRLLGEQFF. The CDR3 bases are TGTGCCAGCAGCTTACGCCTCCTCGGTGAGCAGTTCTTC.

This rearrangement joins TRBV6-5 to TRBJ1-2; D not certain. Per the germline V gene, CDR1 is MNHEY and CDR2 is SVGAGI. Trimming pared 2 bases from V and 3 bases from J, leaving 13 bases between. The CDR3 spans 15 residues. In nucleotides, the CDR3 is TGTGCCAGCAGTTACGACACGGCGTGGGACTATGGCTACACCTTC. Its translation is CASSYDTAWDYGYTF.

CDR3 in amino acids: CASSLGTGGPETQYF. CDR3 nucleotide sequence: TGCGCCAGCAGCTTGGGAACGGGAGGGCCCGAGACCCAGTACTTC. The chain is built from TRBV5-1 and TRBJ2-5, with 8 nucleotides matching TRBD2. Germline V CDR1 and CDR2: SGHRS, YFSETQ. The CDR3 length is 15 residues. V dropped 0 bases and J dropped 5; count of bases not matched to a gene: 6. Complete variable domain (other parts from reference TRBV5-1 and TRBJ2-5): KAGVTQTPRYLIKTRGQQVTLSCSPISGHRSVSWYQQTPGQGLQFLFEYFSETQRNKGNFPGRFSGRQFSNSRSEMNVSTLELGDSALYLCASSLGTGGPETQYFGPGTRLLVL.

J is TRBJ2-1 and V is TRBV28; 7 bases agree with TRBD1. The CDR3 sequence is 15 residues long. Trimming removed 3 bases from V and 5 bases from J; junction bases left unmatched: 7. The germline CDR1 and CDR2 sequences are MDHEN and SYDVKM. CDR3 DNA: TGTGCCAGCAGTTTGCACGGGACAGTAAACAATGAGCAGTTCTTC. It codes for CASSLHGTVNNEQFF.

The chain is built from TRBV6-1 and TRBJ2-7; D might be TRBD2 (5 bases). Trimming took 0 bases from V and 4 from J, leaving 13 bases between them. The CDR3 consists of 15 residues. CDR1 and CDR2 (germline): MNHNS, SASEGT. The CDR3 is CASSEAADAGYEQYF. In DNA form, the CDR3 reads TGTGCCAGCAGTGAAGCTGCGGACGCGGGTTACGAGCAGTACTTC.

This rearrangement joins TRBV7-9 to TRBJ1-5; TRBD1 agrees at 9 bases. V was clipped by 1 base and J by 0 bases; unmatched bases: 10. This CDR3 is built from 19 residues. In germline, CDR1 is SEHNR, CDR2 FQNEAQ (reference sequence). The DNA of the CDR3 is TGTGCCAGCAGCTTAGGGACAGGGGCGAATGATTATAGCAATCAGCCCCAGCATTTT. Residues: CASSLGTGANDYSNQPQHF.

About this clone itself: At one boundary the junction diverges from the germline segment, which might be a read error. The CDR3 nucleotides read TGCGCCAGCAATACAGGACAAAGGGAAGAAAATGAAAAACTGTTTTTT. Its protein product is CASNTGQREENEKLFF. This chain connects TRBV19 to TRBJ1-4; D perhaps matches TRBD1 (5 bases). Germline V gives CDR1 LNHDA, CDR2 SQIVND (reference sequence). CDR3 length: 16 amino acids.

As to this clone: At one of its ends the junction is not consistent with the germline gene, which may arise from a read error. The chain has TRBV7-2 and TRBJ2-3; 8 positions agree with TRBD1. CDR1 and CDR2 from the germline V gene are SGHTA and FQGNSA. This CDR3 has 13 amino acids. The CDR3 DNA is TGTGCCAGCAGCTTAGAGGGGACAGGTACGCAGTATTTT. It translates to CASSLEGTGTQYF.

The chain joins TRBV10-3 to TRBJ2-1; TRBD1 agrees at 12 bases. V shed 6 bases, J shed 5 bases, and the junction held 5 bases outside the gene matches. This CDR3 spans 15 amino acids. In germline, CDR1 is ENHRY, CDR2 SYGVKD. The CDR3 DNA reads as TGTGCCATCAGGGGGACAGGGGGCCCCCACAATGAGCAGTTCTTC. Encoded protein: CAIRGTGGPHNEQFF.

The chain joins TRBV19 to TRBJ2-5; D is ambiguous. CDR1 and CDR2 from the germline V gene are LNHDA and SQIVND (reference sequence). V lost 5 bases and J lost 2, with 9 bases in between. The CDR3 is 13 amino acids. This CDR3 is CASSQAVQETQYF. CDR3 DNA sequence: TGTGCCAGTAGTCAGGCGGTTCAAGAGACCCAGTACTTC.

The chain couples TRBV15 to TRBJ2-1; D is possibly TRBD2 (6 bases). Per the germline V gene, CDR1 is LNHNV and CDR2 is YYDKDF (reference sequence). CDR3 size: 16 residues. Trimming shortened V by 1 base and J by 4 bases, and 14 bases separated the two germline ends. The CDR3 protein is CATSRGREQTYNEQFF. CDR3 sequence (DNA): TGTGCCACCAGCAGAGGTCGGGAGCAAACTTACAATGAGCAGTTCTTC.

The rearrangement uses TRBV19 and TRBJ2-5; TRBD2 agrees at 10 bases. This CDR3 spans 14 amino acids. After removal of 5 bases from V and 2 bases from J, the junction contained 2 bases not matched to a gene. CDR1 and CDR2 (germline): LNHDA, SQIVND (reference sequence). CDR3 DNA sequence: TGTGCCAGTAGTTGGACTAGCGGTCAAGAGACCCAGTACTTC. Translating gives CASSWTSGQETQYF.

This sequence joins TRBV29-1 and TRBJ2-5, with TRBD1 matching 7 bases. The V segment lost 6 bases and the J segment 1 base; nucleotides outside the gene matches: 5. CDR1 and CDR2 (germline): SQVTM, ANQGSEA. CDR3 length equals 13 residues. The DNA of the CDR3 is TGCAGCGTCTGGACAGGCCTCCAAGAGACCCAGTACTTC. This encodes CSVWTGLQETQYF. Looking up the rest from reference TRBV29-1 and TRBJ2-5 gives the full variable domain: SAVISQKPSRDICQRGTSLTIQCQVDSQVTMMFWYRQQPGQSLTLIATANQGSEATYESGFVIDKFPISRPNLTFSTLTVSNMSPEDSSIYLCSVWTGLQETQYFGPGTRLLVL.

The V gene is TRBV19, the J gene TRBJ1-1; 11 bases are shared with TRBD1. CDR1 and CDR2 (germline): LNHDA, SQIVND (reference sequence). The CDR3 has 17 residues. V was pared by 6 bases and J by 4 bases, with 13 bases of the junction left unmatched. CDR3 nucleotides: TGTGCCAGTAGCAGTCGGACAGGGGGCCGAGGACGCACTGAAGCTTTCTTT. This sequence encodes CASSSRTGGRGRTEAFF.

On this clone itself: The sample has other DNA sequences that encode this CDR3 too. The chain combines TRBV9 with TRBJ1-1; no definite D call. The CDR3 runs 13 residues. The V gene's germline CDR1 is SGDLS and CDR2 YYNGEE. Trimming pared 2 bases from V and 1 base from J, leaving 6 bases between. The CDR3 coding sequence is TGTGCCAGCAGCGTCCTGGGGAACACTGAAGCTTTCTTT. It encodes CASSVLGNTEAFF.

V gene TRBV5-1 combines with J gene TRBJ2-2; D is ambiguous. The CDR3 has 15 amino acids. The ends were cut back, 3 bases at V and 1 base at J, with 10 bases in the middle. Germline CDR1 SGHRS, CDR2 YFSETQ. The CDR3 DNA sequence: TGCGCCAGCAGCTCACAAACTTTGAACACCGGGGAGCTGTTTTTT. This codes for CASSSQTLNTGELFF.

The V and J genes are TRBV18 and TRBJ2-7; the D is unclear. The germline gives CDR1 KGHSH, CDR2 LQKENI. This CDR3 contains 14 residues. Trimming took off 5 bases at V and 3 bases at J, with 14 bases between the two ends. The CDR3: CASSSRALFYEQYF. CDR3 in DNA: TGTGCCAGCTCATCCCGGGCCCTCTTCTACGAGCAGTACTTC.

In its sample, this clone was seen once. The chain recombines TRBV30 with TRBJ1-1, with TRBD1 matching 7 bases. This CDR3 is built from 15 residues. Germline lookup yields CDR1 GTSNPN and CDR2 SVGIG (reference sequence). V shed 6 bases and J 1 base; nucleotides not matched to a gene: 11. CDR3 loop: CACHNRGFKNTEAFF. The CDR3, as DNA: TGTGCCTGCCATAACAGGGGTTTCAAGAACACTGAAGCTTTCTTT.

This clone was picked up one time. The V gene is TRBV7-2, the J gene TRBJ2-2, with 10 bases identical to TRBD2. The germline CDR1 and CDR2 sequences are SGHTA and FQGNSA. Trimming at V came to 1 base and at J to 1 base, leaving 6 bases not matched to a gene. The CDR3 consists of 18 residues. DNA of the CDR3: TGTGCCAGCAGCTTAGGGGCTAGCGGGAGCCTGAACACCGGGGAGCTGTTTTTT. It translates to CASSLGASGSLNTGELFF.

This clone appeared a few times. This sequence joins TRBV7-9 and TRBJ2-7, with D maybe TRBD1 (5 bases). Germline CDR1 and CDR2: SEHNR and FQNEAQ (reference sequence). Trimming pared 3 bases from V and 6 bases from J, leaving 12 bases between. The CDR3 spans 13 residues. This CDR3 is CASSFKGNAEQYF. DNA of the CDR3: TGTGCCAGCAGCTTTAAGGGGAACGCCGAGCAGTACTTC.

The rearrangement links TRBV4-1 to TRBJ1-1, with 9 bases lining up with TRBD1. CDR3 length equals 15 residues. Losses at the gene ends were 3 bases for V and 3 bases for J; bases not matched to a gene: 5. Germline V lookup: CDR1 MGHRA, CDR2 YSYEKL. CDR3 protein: CASSQRQGVDTEAFF. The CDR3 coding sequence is TGCGCCAGCAGCCAGAGACAGGGGGTGGACACTGAAGCTTTCTTT.

CDR3 sequence reads: CASSNRDTYQETQYF. CDR3 nucleotide sequence: TGTGCCAGCAGTAACCGGGACACGTACCAAGAGACCCAGTACTTC. The chain combines TRBV27 with TRBJ2-5; tentative D call: TRBD1 (6 bases). This CDR3 is 15 amino acids long. CDR1 is MNHEY, CDR2 SMNVEV, per germline (reference sequence). Trimming left V 5 bases short and J 0 bases short, with 13 bases between.

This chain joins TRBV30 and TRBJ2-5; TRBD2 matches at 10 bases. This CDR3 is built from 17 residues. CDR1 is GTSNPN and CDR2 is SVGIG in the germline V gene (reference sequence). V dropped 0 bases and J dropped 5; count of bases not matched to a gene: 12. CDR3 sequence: CAWSVGTSADLGETQYF. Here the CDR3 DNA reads TGTGCCTGGAGTGTTGGGACTAGCGCCGACCTCGGGGAGACCCAGTACTTC.